This T cell receptor (beta chain) was documented in a study of Tregs in tolerant kidney transplant recipients. In regard to this clone: The target antigen is unknown.

Data came from immunoSEQ multiplex PCR; TCRdb stores just in-frame clones and leaves some out. The data show 15,000 to 20,000 clones, with around three fifths seen just once and around 3.6% held by the top ten. From germline, CDR1 is GTSNPN and CDR2 SVGIG (reference sequence). V lost 1 base to trimming and J lost 0 bases; unmatched junction nucleotides: 8. The CDR3 is made up of 16 amino acids. The chain uses TRBV30 and TRBJ1-1; the match to TRBD1 covers 7 bases. Sequenced sample: Tregs from blood cultured with allogeneic cells. This sequence originates from a human donor in good health. The DNA for the CDR3 is TGTGCCTGGAGTGAATACCGAGGACAGGTGAACACTGAAGCTTTCTTT. This translates into CAWSEYRGQVNTEAFF.